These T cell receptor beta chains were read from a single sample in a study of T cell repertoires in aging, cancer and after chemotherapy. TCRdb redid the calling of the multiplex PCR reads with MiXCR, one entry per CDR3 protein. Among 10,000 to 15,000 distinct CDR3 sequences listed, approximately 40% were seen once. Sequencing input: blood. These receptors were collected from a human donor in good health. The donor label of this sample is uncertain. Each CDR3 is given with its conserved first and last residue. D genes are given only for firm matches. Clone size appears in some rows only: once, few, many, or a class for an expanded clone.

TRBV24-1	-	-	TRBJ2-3	CATSDNYFNTQYF	TGTGCCACCAGTGACAACTACTTCAATACGCAGTATTTT
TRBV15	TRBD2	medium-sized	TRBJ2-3	CATSRVELAGAPTDTQYF	TGTGCCACCAGCAGAGTCGAGCTAGCGGGGGCGCCCACAGATACGCAGTATTTT
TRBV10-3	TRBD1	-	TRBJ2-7	CAISEAPGRGQYEQYF	TGTGCCATCAGTGAGGCCCCGGGCAGGGGGCAATACGAGCAGTACTTC
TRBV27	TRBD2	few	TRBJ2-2	CATIGLAGTGELFF	TGTGCCACCATAGGGCTAGCGGGGACCGGGGAGCTGTTTTTT
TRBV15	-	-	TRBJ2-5	CATSRDFGGQETQYF	TGTGCCACCAGCAGAGACTTTGGCGGCCAAGAGACCCAGTACTTC
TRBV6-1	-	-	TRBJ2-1	CASSEDGYNEQFF	TGTGCCAGCAGTGAAGACGGCTACAATGAGCAGTTCTTC
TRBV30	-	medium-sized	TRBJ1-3	CAWSVRGNTIYF	TGTGCCTGGAGTGTACGCGGAAACACCATATATTTT
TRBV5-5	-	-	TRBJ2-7	CASSLRQAGEQYF	TGTGCCAGCAGCTTGAGACAGGCGGGTGAGCAGTACTTC
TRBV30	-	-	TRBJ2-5	CACLGETQYF	TGTGCCTGCCTCGGAGAGACCCAGTACTTC
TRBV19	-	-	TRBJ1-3	CASSSQGPTGNTIYF	TGTGCCAGTAGTTCACAAGGCCCAACTGGAAACACCATATATTTT
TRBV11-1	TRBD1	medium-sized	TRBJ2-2	CASSLWQGVTGELFF	TGTGCCAGCAGCTTATGGCAGGGGGTCACCGGGGAGCTGTTTTTT
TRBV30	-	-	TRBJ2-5	CAWSVPGETQYF	TGTGCCTGGAGTGTACCCGGGGAGACCCAGTACTTC
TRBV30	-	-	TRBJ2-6	CAKGPPLSGANVLTF	TGTGCGAAGGGACCGCCGCTCTCTGGGGCCAACGTCCTGACTTTC
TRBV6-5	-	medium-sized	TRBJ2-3	CASSYSSVSLDTQYF	TGTGCCAGCAGTTACTCCTCGGTCTCCTTGGATACGCAGTATTTT
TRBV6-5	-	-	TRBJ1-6	CASSYSMDGKSSPLHF	TGTGCCAGCAGTTACTCGATGGACGGCAAATCTTCACCCCTCCACTTT
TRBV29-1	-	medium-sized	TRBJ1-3	CSVGVDSGNTIYF	TGCAGCGTTGGTGTGGACTCTGGAAACACCATATATTTT
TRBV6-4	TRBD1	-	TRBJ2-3	CASSRDREIDTQYF	TGTGCCAGCAGCCGGGACAGGGAGATAGATACGCAGTATTTT
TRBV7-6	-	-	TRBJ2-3	CASSKGPVNTDTQYF	TGTGCCAGCAGCAAAGGCCCGGTTAACACAGATACGCAGTATTTT
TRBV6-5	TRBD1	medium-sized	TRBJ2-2	CATYRDRVVGELFF	TGTGCCACGTACAGGGACAGGGTCGTCGGGGAGCTGTTTTTT
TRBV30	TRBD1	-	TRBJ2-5	CAWSVGNRGLETQYF	TGTGCCTGGAGTGTGGGGAACAGGGGATTAGAGACCCAGTACTTC
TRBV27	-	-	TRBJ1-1	CASSPGSNRAEAFF	TGTGCCAGCAGTCCCGGGTCTAATAGGGCTGAAGCTTTCTTT
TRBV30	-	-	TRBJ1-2	CAWSVPGAVGGYTF	TGTGCCTGGAGTGTACCGGGGGCCGTGGGGGGCTACACCTTC
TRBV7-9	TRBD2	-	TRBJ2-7	CASSPGLVYEQYF	TGTGCCAGCAGCCCAGGACTAGTCTACGAGCAGTACTTC
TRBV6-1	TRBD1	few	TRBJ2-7	CASRDRSYYEQYF	TGTGCCAGCAGGGACAGGTCCTACTACGAGCAGTACTTC
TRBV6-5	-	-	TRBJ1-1	CASSLYRATMNTEAFF	TGTGCCAGCAGCCTTTACAGGGCAACTATGAACACTGAAGCTTTCTTT
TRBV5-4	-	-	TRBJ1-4	CASSLQGSREKLFF	TGTGCCAGCAGCTTACAGGGTTCAAGGGAAAAACTGTTTTTT
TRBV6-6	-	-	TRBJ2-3	CASASGESTDTQYF	TGTGCCAGCGCGTCGGGGGAGAGCACAGATACGCAGTATTTT
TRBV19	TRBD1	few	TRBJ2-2	CASHRGHSTGELFF	TGTGCCAGTCACAGGGGGCACAGCACCGGGGAGCTGTTTTTT
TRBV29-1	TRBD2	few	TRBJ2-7	CSVEFLAGVHYEQYF	TGCAGCGTTGAATTCCTAGCGGGCGTACACTACGAGCAGTACTTC
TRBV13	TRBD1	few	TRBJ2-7	CASSTWDSSYEQYF	TGTGCCAGCAGCACCTGGGACAGCTCCTACGAGCAGTACTTC
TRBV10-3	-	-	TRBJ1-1	CAIKRAMNTEAFF	TGTGCCATCAAAAGGGCGATGAACACTGAAGCTTTCTTT
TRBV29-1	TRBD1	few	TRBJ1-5	CSVGAGQGGQPQHF	TGCAGCGTTGGCGCTGGACAGGGGGGACAGCCCCAGCATTTT
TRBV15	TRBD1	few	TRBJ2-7	CATSRETGGYEQYF	TGTGCCACCAGCAGAGAGACAGGGGGGTACGAGCAGTACTTC
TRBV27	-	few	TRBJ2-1	CASSQSAGWGSNEQFF	TGTGCCAGCAGCCAAAGTGCGGGCTGGGGGAGCAATGAGCAGTTCTTC
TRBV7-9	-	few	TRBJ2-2	CASSPQQGQGMGPGELFF	TGTGCCAGCAGTCCGCAGCAGGGGCAGGGGATGGGTCCCGGGGAGCTGTTTTTT
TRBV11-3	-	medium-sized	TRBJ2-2	CASSLEGWTGELFF	TGTGCCAGCAGCTTAGAGGGGTGGACCGGGGAGCTGTTTTTT